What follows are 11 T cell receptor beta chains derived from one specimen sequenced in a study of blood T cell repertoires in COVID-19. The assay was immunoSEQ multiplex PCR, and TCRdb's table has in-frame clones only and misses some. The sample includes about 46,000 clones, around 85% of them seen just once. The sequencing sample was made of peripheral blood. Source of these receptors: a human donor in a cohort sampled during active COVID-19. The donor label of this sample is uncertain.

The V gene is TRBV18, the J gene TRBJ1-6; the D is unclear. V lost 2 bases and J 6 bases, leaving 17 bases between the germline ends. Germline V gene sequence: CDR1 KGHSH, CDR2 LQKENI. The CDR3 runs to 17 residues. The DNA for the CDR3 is TGTGCCAGCTCACCAACCCCGGGAGGCAGGTTTAATTCACCCCTCCACTTT. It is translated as CASSPTPGGRFNSPLHF. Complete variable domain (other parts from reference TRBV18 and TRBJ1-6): NAGVMQNPRHLVRRRGQEARLRCSPMKGHSHVYWYRQLPEEGLKFMVYLQKENIIDESGMPKERFSAEFPKEGPSILRIQQVVRGDSAAYFCASSPTPGGRFNSPLHFGNGTRLTVT.

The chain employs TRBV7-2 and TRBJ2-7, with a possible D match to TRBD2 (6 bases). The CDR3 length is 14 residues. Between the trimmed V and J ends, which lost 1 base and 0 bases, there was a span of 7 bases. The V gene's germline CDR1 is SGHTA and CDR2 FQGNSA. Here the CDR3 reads CASSLGGVSYEQYF. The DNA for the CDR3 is TGTGCCAGCAGCTTAGGGGGGGTCTCCTACGAGCAGTACTTC.

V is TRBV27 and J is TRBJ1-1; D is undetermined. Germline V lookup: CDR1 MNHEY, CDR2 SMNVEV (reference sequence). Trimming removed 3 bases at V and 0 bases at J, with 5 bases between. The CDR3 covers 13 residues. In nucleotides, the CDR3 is TGTGCCAGCAGTTTGTTCATGAACACTGAAGCTTTCTTT. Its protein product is CASSLFMNTEAFF.

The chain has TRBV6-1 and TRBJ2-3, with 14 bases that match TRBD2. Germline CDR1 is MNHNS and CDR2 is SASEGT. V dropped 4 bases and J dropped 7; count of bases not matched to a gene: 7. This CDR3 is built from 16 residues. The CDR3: CASSAPTSGGANTQYF. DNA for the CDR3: TGTGCCAGCAGTGCCCCGACTAGCGGGGGGGCAAATACGCAGTATTTT.

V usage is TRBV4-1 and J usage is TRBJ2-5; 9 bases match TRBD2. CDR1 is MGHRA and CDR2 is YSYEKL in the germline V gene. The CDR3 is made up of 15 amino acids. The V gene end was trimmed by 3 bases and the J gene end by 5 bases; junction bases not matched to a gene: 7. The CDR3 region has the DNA TGCGCCAGCAGCCAGGGCGGGGGGGGTTTTGAGACCCAGTACTTC. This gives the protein CASSQGGGGFETQYF.

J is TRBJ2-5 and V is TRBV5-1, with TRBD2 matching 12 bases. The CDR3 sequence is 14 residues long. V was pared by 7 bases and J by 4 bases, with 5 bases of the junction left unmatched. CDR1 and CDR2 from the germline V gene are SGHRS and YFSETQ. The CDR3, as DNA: TGCGCCAGCGGCGAACTAGCGGGGGGAGAGACCCAGTACTTC. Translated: CASGELAGGETQYF. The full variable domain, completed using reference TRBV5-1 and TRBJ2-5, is KAGVTQTPRYLIKTRGQQVTLSCSPISGHRSVSWYQQTPGQGLQFLFEYFSETQRNKGNFPGRFSGRQFSNSRSEMNVSTLELGDSALYLCASGELAGGETQYFGPGTRLLVL.

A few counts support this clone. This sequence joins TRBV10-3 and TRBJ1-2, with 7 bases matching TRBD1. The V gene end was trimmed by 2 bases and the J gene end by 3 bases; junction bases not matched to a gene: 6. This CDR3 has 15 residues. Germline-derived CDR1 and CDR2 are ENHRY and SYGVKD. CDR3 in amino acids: CAISERGTAYYGYTF. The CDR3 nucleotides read TGTGCCATCAGTGAGAGAGGGACAGCATACTATGGCTACACCTTC.

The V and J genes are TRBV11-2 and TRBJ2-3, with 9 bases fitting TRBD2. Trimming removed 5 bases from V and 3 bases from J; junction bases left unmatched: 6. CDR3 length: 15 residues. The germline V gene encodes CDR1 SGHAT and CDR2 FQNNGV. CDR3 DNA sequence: TGTGCCAGCAGCACCGGCGGGGGGGAAACAGATACGCAGTATTTT. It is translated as CASSTGGGETDTQYF. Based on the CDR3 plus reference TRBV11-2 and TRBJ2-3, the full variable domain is EAGVAQSPRYKIIEKRQSVAFWCNPISGHATLYWYQQILGQGPKLLIQFQNNGVVDDSQLPKDRFSAERLKGVDSTLKIQPAKLEDSAVYLCASSTGGGETDTQYFGPGTRLTVL.

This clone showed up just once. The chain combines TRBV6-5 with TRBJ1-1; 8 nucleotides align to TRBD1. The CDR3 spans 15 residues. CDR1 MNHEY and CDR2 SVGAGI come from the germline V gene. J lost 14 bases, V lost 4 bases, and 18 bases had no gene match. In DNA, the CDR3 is TGTGCCAGCAGTTTCCGGGACAGGTTTGCAGTTACGAGGTTCTTT. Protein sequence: CASSFRDRFAVTRFF.

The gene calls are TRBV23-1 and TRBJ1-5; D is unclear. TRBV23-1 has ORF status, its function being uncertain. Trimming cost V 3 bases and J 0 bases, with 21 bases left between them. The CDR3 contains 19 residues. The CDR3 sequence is CASSQLALGRPYSNQPQHF. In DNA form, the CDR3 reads TGCGCCAGCAGTCAGCTGGCTTTAGGCAGGCCCTATAGCAATCAGCCCCAGCATTTT.

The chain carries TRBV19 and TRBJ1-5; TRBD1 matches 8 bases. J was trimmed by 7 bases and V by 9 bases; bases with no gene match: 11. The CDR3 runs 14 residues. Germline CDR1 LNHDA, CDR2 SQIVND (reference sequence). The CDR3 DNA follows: TGTGCCAGAAGGGGGACAGGCAAAAGCCAGCCCCAGCATTTT. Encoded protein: CARRGTGKSQPQHF.